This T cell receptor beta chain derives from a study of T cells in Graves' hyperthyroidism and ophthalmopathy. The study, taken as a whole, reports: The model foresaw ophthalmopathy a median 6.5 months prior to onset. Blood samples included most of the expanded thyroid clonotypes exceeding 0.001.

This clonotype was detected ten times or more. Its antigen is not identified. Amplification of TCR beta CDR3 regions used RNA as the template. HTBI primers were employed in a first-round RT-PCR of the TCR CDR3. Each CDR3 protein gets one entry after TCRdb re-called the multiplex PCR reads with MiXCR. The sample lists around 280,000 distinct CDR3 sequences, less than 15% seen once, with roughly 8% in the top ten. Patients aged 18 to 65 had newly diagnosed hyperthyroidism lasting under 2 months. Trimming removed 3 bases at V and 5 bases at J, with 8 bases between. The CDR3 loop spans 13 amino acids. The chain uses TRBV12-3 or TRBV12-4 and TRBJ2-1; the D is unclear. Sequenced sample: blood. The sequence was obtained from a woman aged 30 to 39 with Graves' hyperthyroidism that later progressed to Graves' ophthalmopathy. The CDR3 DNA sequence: TGTGCCAGCAGTTTGGCAGACAACAATGAGCAGTTCTTC. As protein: CASSLADNNEQFF.